These 24 T cell receptor beta chains were all obtained from the same sample, sequenced in a study of T cells in tuberculosis (dated by TCRdb to the late 2010s). Libraries were built with the immunoSEQ multiplex PCR assay. This is the immuneACCESS table as TCRdb keeps it, with only in-frame sequences that have V and J called. A part of the clones is gone; compared with another copy, unresolved V genes explain less than half, and the rest is unexplained. The sample table shows 30,000 to 35,000 clones, and more than 85% are seen once. About 2.2% of the sample belongs to the ten largest clones. What was sequenced was PBMCs. The receptors were gathered from a donor aged 10 to 29 with latent tuberculosis or without tuberculosis infection.

The genes are TRBV15 and TRBJ2-5, with D possibly TRBD1 on 5 matching bases. The germline gives CDR1 LNHNV, CDR2 YYDKDF (reference sequence). With 0 bases removed from V and 0 bases from J, the gap between germline ends came to 11 bases. The CDR3 totals 16 residues. The CDR3 DNA sequence: TGTGCCACCAGCAGAGATCCCAGGGAAGACCAAGAGACCCAGTACTTC. This gives the protein CATSRDPREDQETQYF.

The chain carries TRBV13 and TRBJ2-3; D is possibly TRBD2 (6 bases). Germline CDR1 reads PRHDT; CDR2 reads FYEKMQ (reference sequence). CDR3 size: 14 residues. Trimming took off 5 bases at V and 5 bases at J, with 14 bases between the two ends. The CDR3 nucleotides are TGTGCCAGCAGCCAACTTCCAGCGGGAGATACGCAGTATTTT. Translating gives CASSQLPAGDTQYF. The variable domain in full, with the rest retrieved from reference TRBV13 and TRBJ2-3, is AAGVIQSPRHLIKEKRETATLKCYPIPRHDTVYWYQQGPGQDPQFLISFYEKMQSDKGSIPDRFSAQQFSDYHSELNMSSLELGDSALYFCASSQLPAGDTQYFGPGTRLTVL.

The chain links TRBV19 to TRBJ1-1, with D possibly TRBD1 on 5 matching bases. V dropped 4 bases and J dropped 0 bases, with 15 bases sitting between them. The length of the CDR3 is 16 residues. The germline gives CDR1 LNHDA, CDR2 SQIVND (reference sequence). In nucleotides, the CDR3 is TGTGCCAGTAGTAGGGGGGGAGGTTCGGTGAACACTGAAGCTTTCTTT. Protein product: CASSRGGGSVNTEAFF. Looking up the rest from reference TRBV19 and TRBJ1-1 gives the full variable domain: DGGITQSPKYLFRKEGQNVTLSCEQNLNHDAMYWYRQDPGQGLRLIYYSQIVNDFQKGDIAEGYSVSREKKESFPLTVTSAQKNPTAFYLCASSRGGGSVNTEAFFGQGTRLTVV.

The J gene is TRBJ1-2, the V gene TRBV28, with 7 bases identical to TRBD1. Germline V lookup: CDR1 MDHEN, CDR2 SYDVKM. The CDR3 has 15 amino acids. V dropped 5 bases and J dropped 3; count of bases not matched to a gene: 9. The DNA for the CDR3 is TGTGCCAGCAGTCCGTATAAAGGGACAGACTATGGCTACACCTTC. It codes for CASSPYKGTDYGYTF.

The chain joins TRBV5-7 to TRBJ2-7; D is perhaps TRBD1 (6 bases). TRBV5-7 is marked as an open reading frame, function uncertain. The CDR3 sequence is 15 residues long. The germline V and J ends were trimmed by 4 bases and 1 base, with 15 bases remaining between them. The CDR3 nucleotides read TGTGCCAGCAGCCCAGGGGTTGGATCATCCTACGAGCAGTACTTC. Translating gives CASSPGVGSSYEQYF.

This rearrangement joins TRBV6-6 to TRBJ1-2, with a possible D match to TRBD1 (5 bases). This CDR3 region has 13 residues. Germline V gives CDR1 MNHNY, CDR2 SVGAGI (reference sequence). Deletions cut 5 bases from V and 4 bases from J, with 11 bases between. CDR3: CASSPTEGYGYTF. The CDR3 DNA is TGTGCCAGCAGTCCGACAGAAGGCTATGGCTACACCTTC.

In its sample, this clone was seen a few times. The genes are TRBV10-3 and TRBJ1-3; 9 bases align to TRBD1. Germline CDR1 ENHRY, CDR2 SYGVKD. V shed 6 bases, J shed 4 bases, and the junction held 1 base outside the gene matches. The length of the CDR3 is 13 residues. The CDR3: CAISGQGGNTIYF. CDR3 nucleotides: TGTGCCATCAGCGGACAGGGGGGAAACACCATATATTTT.

The CDR3 DNA is TGCAGCGCCTCAGGGGGCGCGGGGTATGGCTACACCTTC. Translated: CSASGGAGYGYTF. The chain has TRBV29-1 and TRBJ1-2; 8 bases agree with TRBD1. With 7 bases clipped from V and 5 bases from J, the junction kept 9 bases outside the gene matches. The CDR3 is 13 residues long. Germline CDR1 SQVTM, CDR2 ANQGSEA.

V gene TRBV4-3 combines with J gene TRBJ1-3, with D tentatively TRBD1 (5 bases). The CDR3 sequence is 16 residues long. CDR1 and CDR2 from the germline V gene are LGHNA and YSLEER. The germline V and J ends were trimmed by 1 base and 2 bases, with 12 bases remaining between them. In nucleotides, the CDR3 is TGCGCCAGCAGCCAAGGATTGGAGGGGACTGGAAACACCATATATTTT. Amino acid sequence: CASSQGLEGTGNTIYF.

The chain couples TRBV5-6 to TRBJ2-5; TRBD2 matches 16 bases. V dropped 4 bases and J dropped 5; count of bases not matched to a gene: 2. This CDR3 contains 15 residues. The V gene's germline CDR1 is SGHDT and CDR2 YYEEEE. Here the CDR3 reads CASSAGLAGGETQYF. Here the CDR3 DNA reads TGTGCCAGCAGCGCGGGACTAGCGGGAGGGGAGACCCAGTACTTC.

The V and J genes are TRBV11-2 and TRBJ2-2; D perhaps matches TRBD1 (6 bases). V lost 11 bases and J 4 bases, leaving 17 bases between the germline ends. CDR3 length: 14 residues. Per the germline V gene, CDR1 is SGHAT and CDR2 is FQNNGV. In DNA, the CDR3 is TGTGCCCAGGGCAGGGGAGAAGTCACCGGGGAGCTGTTTTTT. It translates to CAQGRGEVTGELFF.

The rearrangement joins TRBV7-9 to TRBJ1-1, with 8 nucleotides matching TRBD1. The length of the CDR3 is 13 residues. CDR1 is SEHNR and CDR2 is FQNEAQ in the germline V gene (reference sequence). The V and J ends lost 6 bases and 5 bases, in that order; junction bases with no gene match: 5. CDR3 residues: CASSQGARTEAFF. CDR3 in DNA: TGTGCCAGCAGTCAGGGGGCGAGGACTGAAGCTTTCTTT.

This chain uses TRBV27 with TRBJ2-5, with TRBD2 as a possible D gene (5 bases). Germline assignment: CDR1 MNHEY and CDR2 SMNVEV (reference sequence). This CDR3 region has 16 residues. V lost 5 bases, J lost 1 base, and 17 bases lay in between. The CDR3 loop is CASSPSRGEAQETQYF. DNA for the CDR3: TGTGCCAGCAGTCCCTCCCGGGGTGAGGCCCAAGAGACCCAGTACTTC.

V is TRBV19 and J is TRBJ2-3, with 11 bases that match TRBD1. Germline V gene data show CDR1 as LNHDA and CDR2 as SQIVND (reference sequence). With 6 bases clipped from V and 5 bases from J, the junction kept 4 bases outside the gene matches. This CDR3 is built from 14 residues. CDR3 sequence reads: CASSGQGARDTQYF. The CDR3 nucleotides read TGTGCCAGTAGCGGACAGGGGGCCAGAGATACGCAGTATTTT.

The CDR3 DNA sequence: TGTGCCAGCAGCCCGCTAGCGGGAGTACACGAGCAGTACTTC. Translation: CASSPLAGVHEQYF. This sequence joins TRBV27 and TRBJ2-7; 10 bases map to TRBD2. CDR1 MNHEY and CDR2 SMNVEV come from the germline V gene (reference sequence). The CDR3 contains 14 residues. V shed 6 bases and J 5 bases; nucleotides not matched to a gene: 7.

This chain connects TRBV28 to TRBJ1-2; 12 nucleotides match TRBD1. Germline CDR1 reads MDHEN; CDR2 reads SYDVKM. Unmatched junction bases numbered 9, after V lost 5 bases and J lost 5 bases. The CDR3 is 16 residues long. CDR3 sequence: CASSISGTGGAYGYTF. CDR3 DNA sequence: TGTGCCAGCAGTATCTCCGGGACAGGGGGCGCTTATGGCTACACCTTC.

The chain links TRBV28 to TRBJ1-1; no firm D call. CDR3 length: 13 residues. Germline V gene lookup returns CDR1 MDHEN and CDR2 SYDVKM. Between the trimmed V and J ends, which lost 6 bases and 6 bases, there was a span of 14 bases. CDR3 amino acids: CASSLPQVPEAFF. The CDR3 bases are TGTGCCAGCAGCCTCCCTCAGGTTCCTGAAGCTTTCTTT.

The rearrangement joins TRBV15 to TRBJ2-7; 7 bases agree with TRBD2. Germline V lookup: CDR1 LNHNV, CDR2 YYDKDF (reference sequence). The V gene end was trimmed by 0 bases and the J gene end by 0 bases; junction bases not matched to a gene: 2. This CDR3 has 15 amino acids. CDR3 nucleotides: TGTGCCACCAGCAGAGAGCGGGAGCTCTCCTACGAGCAGTACTTC. Protein product: CATSRERELSYEQYF. Combining the CDR3 with reference TRBV15 and TRBJ2-7 gives the whole variable domain DAMVIQNPRYQVTQFGKPVTLSCSQTLNHNVMYWYQQKSSQAPKLLFHYYDKDFNNEADTPDNFQSRRPNTSFCFLDIRSPGLGDTAMYLCATSRERELSYEQYFGPGTRLTVT.

This clone has more than one count but fewer than ten. The chain is built from TRBV13 and TRBJ2-7; 9 positions agree with TRBD2. This CDR3 has 18 amino acids. Germline assignment: CDR1 PRHDT and CDR2 FYEKMQ (reference sequence). V shed 1 base and J 0 bases; nucleotides not matched to a gene: 10. The CDR3 is CASSLAIGLAGYSYEQYF. The CDR3 nucleotides are TGTGCCAGCAGCTTAGCTATAGGGCTAGCGGGGTACTCCTACGAGCAGTACTTC.

The chain links TRBV7-6 to TRBJ1-4; TRBD1 might be the D (5 bases). This CDR3 spans 16 amino acids. Germline V gene lookup returns CDR1 SGHVS and CDR2 FNYEAQ. The V and J ends lost 3 bases and 7 bases respectively, with 18 bases between them. In nucleotides, the CDR3 is TGTGCCAGCAGCTTCCTCCTCGGGGAGGGGTCTGAAAAACTGTTTTTT. Translation: CASSFLLGEGSEKLFF.

The chain carries TRBV7-8 and TRBJ2-6; 7 bases align to TRBD1. Unmatched junction bases numbered 8, after V lost 3 bases and J lost 0 bases. The CDR3 covers 18 residues. The germline CDR1 and CDR2 sequences are SGHVS and FQNEAQ. CDR3 amino acids: CASSFPLGDSSGANVLTF. The CDR3 nucleotides read TGTGCCAGCAGCTTCCCCTTGGGGGACAGCTCTGGGGCCAACGTCCTGACTTTC.

The V and J genes are TRBV28 and TRBJ2-1, with D maybe TRBD2 (6 bases). Germline V gene sequence: CDR1 MDHEN, CDR2 SYDVKM. V was cut by 7 bases and J by 0 bases, with 16 bases left in between. CDR3 size: 16 residues. The CDR3 nucleotides are TGTGCCAGCAACACCGACCCGGGACTCTCCTACAATGAGCAGTTCTTC. Translation gives CASNTDPGLSYNEQFF.

V and J are TRBV18 and TRBJ2-3; tentatively, D is TRBD2 (5 bases). Deletions cut 5 bases from V and 2 bases from J, with 14 bases between. The CDR3 runs to 15 residues. The germline V gene encodes CDR1 KGHSH and CDR2 LQKENI. The CDR3 protein is CASSKLRAATDTQYF. For the CDR3, the DNA is TGTGCCAGCTCAAAGCTGAGGGCTGCCACAGATACGCAGTATTTT.

This chain connects TRBV6-1 to TRBJ1-6, with D hard to call. Looked up from germline, CDR1 is MNHNS and CDR2 is SASEGT. The CDR3 covers 12 residues. Trimming shortened V by 3 bases and J by 9 bases, and 6 bases separated the two germline ends. Here the CDR3 DNA reads TGTGCCAGCAGTGATAACTTTTCACCCCTCCACTTT. Translated, it gives CASSDNFSPLHF.